This paragraph reports one T cell receptor beta chain. Germline trimming cut 1 base from V and 3 bases from J; bases unmatched to any gene: 8. The germline gives CDR1 SQVTM, CDR2 ANQGSEA. There are 15 residues in the CDR3. This entry belongs to a study of shared clonotypes between healthy human individuals. Repertoires were generated with immunoSEQ multiplex PCR, while TCRdb's copy carries only in-frame clones and drops some. The table has under 1 million clones, about 96% seen once. CD45RO-negative CD8 cells positively selected for CCR7 made up the naive population, which excluded terminally differentiated effector memory CD45RA+ cells.

The TCR was taken from a man aged 30 to 45 in good health. Sequencing input: naive CD8+ T cells sorted from blood. The rearrangement joins TRBV29-1 to TRBJ2-7; 8 nucleotides match TRBD2. The CDR3 loop reads CSVEVGLEDLYEQYF. As DNA, the CDR3 is TGCAGCGTTGAAGTGGGACTAGAGGACCTCTACGAGCAGTACTTC.